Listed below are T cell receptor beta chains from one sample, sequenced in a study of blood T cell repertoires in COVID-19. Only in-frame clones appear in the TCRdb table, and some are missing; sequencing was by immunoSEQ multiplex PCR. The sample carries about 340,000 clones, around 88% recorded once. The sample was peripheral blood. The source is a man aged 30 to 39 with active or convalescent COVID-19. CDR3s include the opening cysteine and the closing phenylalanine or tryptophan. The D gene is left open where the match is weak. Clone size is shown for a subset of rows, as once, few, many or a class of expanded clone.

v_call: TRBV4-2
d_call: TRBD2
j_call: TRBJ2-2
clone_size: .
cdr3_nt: TGTGCCAGCAGCCAAGATCGGGCGGGAGGGGCCGGTGGCACCGGGGAGCTGTTTTTT
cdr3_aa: CASSQDRAGGAGGTGELFF

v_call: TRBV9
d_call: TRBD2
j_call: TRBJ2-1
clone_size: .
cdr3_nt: TGTGCCAGCAGCGGCCGCGTGAGCGGGAGACCCTCCTACAATGAGCAGTTCTTC
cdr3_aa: CASSGRVSGRPSYNEQFF

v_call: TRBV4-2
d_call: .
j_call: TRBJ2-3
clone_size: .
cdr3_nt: TGTGCCAGCAGCCAAGAGGAGGGTAGCGATACGCAGTATTTT
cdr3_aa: CASSQEEGSDTQYF

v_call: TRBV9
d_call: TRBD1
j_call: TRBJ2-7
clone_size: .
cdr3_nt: TGTGCCAGCAGCCCTCGGACAGGGACCTCCTACGAGCAGTACTTC
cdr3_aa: CASSPRTGTSYEQYF

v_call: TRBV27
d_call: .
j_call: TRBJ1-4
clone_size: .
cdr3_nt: TGTGCCAGCAGTTCCCCCAGGGGCCGAACTAATGAAAAACTGTTTTTT
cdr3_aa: CASSSPRGRTNEKLFF

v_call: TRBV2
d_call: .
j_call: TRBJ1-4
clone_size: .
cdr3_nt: TGTGCCAGCAGTGATCACAGAAGGCTCGAAAAACTGTTTTTT
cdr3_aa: CASSDHRRLEKLFF

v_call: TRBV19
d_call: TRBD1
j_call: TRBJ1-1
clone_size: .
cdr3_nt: TGTGCCAGTAGTATATGGCCCGGGACAGCGAACGCTGAAGCTTTCTTT
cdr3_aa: CASSIWPGTANAEAFF

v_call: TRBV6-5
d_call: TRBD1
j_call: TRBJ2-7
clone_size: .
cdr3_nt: TGTGCCAGCAGTCTCCGGGACAGGGGAGTCGAGCAGTACTTC
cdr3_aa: CASSLRDRGVEQYF

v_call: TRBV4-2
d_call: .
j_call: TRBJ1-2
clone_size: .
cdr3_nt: TGTGCCAGCAGCCAAGTTAGCAGGGGTGACTATGGCTACACCTTC
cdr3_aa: CASSQVSRGDYGYTF

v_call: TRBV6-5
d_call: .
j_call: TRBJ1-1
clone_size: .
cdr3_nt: TGTGCCAGCAGTTACTTCGACTCGTTCGGGAACACTGAAGCTTTCTTT
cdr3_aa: CASSYFDSFGNTEAFF

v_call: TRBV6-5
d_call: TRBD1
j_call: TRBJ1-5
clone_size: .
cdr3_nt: TGTGCCGGGGGCAGGGGGTCCAATCAGCCCCAGCATTTT
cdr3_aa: CAGGRGSNQPQHF

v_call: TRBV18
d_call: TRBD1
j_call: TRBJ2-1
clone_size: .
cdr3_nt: TGTGCCAGCTCACAACTCACCGGGACAGACTACAATGAGCAGTTCTTC
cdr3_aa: CASSQLTGTDYNEQFF

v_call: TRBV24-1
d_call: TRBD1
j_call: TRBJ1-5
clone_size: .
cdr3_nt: TGTGCCACCAGTGACACCACCAACAGGGGTCAGCCCCAGCATTTT
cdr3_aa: CATSDTTNRGQPQHF

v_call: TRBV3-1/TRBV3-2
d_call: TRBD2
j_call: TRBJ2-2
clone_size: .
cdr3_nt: TGTGCCAGCAGCCAAGACAGGCGGGAGATACCCGGGGAGCTGTTTTTT
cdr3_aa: CASSQDRREIPGELFF

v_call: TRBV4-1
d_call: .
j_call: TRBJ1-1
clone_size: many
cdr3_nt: TGCGCCAGCAGCCAAGATCGGGGGTGGGAAGCTTTCTTT
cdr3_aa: CASSQDRGWEAFF

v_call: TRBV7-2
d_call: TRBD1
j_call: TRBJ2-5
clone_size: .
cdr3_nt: TGTGCCAGCAGCCCCGGGACAGACCAAGAGACCCAGTACTTC
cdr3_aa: CASSPGTDQETQYF

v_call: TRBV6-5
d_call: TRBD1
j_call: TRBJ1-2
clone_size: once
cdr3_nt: TGTGCCAGCAGGTCCGGGACAGGGGGTGACACCTTC
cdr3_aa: CASRSGTGGDTF

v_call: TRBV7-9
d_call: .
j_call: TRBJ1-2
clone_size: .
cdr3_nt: TGTGCCAGCAGCTCCGGGACACTTGTCAATGGCTACACCTTC
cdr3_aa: CASSSGTLVNGYTF

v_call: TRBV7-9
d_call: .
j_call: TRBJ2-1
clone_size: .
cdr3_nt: TGTGCCAGCAGCTTAGGACTCAATGAGCAGTTCTTC
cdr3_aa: CASSLGLNEQFF

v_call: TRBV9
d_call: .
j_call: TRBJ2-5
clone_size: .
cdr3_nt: TGTGCCAGCAGCGTAGGGGGCAGCATCACCCAAGAGACCCAGTACTTC
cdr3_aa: CASSVGGSITQETQYF

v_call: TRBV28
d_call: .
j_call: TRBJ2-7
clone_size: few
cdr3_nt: TGTGCCAGCCAGGGACTCCTCTACGAGCAGTACTTC
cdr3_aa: CASQGLLYEQYF

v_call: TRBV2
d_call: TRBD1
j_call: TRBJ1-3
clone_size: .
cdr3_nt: TGTGCCAGCAACAGACAGGGTGGAATCTCTGGAAACACCATATATTTT
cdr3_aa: CASNRQGGISGNTIYF

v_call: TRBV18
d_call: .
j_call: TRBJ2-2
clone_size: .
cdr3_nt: TGTGCCAGCTCACCCGATATGTCCGGGACCGGGGAGCTGTTTTTT
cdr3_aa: CASSPDMSGTGELFF

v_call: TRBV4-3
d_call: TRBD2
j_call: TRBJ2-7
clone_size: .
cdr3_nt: TGCGCCAGCAGCCCAGGCCCGGGAGGGCGCGAGCAGTACTTC
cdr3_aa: CASSPGPGGREQYF

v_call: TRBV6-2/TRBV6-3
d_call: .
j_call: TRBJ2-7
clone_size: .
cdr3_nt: TGTGCCAGCAGTCGTGGGGCAAGTGAGGACTTC
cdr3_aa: CASSRGASEDF

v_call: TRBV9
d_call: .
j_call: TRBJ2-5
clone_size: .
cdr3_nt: TGTGCCAGCAGCGTAGGGGCTATGGGGGGGCCCGGGCAAGAGACCCAGTACTTC
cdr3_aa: CASSVGAMGGPGQETQYF

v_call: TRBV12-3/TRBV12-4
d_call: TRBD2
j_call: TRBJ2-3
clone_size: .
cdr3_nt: TGTGCCAGCAGTCGAGCGGGGACGCAGTATTTT
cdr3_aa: CASSRAGTQYF